The entry below gives a single TCR beta chain sequence along with its context. The antigen is undetermined. The method was immunoSEQ multiplex PCR; TCRdb's version includes in-frame clones alone and lacks a portion of them. Of nearly 15,000 clones listed, 82% are singletons. The entry originates in a study of T cell clones after liver transplantation. Across the study: Samples came from ITN030ST, which attempted immunosuppression withdrawal within 2 years of liver transplantation. Tolerant meant at least one year fully off immunosuppression without liver enzymes above twice normal. TCRbeta sequencing after a pre-transplant mixed lymphocyte reaction identified graft-donor-reactive clones, later tracked in post-transplant blood.

Unmatched junction bases numbered 11, after V lost 2 bases and J lost 4 bases. Germline V gene data show CDR1 as SGHVS and CDR2 as FQNEAQ. CDR3 length: 17 residues. Whole-study findings and limits: A significant post-transplant drop in circulating graft-donor-reactive CD4 TCRbeta sequences occurred in most of the 8 subjects.

V usage is TRBV7-8 and J usage is TRBJ2-4; 7 bases map to TRBD2. This TCR was sampled from a human patient who received a liver transplant. T cells may partly derive from the graft donor. Sample: CD8+ T cells from blood, taken roughly 50 months after liver transplant. CDR3 in amino acids: CASSLLASSGPKNIQYF. The CDR3 DNA is TGTGCCAGCAGCTTACTTGCGTCTAGCGGCCCGAAAAACATTCAGTACTTC.